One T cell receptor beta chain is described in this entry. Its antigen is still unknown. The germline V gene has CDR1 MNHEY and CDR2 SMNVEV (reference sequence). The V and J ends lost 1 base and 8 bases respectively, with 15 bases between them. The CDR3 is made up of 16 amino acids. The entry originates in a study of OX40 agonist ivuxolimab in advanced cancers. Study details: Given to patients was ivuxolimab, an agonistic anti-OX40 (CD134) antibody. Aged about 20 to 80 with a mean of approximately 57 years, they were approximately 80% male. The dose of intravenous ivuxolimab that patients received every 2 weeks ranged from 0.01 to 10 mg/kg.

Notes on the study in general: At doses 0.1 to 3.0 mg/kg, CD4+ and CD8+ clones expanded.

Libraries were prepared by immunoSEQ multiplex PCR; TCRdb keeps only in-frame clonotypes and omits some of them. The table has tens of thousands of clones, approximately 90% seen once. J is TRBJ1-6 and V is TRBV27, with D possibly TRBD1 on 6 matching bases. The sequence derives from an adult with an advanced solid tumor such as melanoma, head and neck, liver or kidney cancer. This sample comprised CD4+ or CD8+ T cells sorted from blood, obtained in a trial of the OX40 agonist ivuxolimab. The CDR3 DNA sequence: TGTGCCAGCAGTTTATTATCGGCAGGGGCATATTCACCCCTCCACTTT. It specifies CASSLLSAGAYSPLHF.